Listed below are T cell receptor beta chains from one sample, sequenced in a study of neurological immune-mediated disorders. TCRdb re-called the 5' RACE reads through MiXCR, storing one row per CDR3 protein. This sample carries tens of thousands of distinct CDR3 sequences, around 4.4% of them seen once, and the ten largest clones take approximately 2.8%. The material sequenced was PBMCs. These receptors came from a man aged 45 to 65 with multiple sclerosis. Each CDR3 is given with its conserved first and last residue. The order of the fields is CDR3 length, clone size, J gene, V gene, D gene, CDR3 DNA, CDR3 protein. The D gene is left open where the match is weak. Some rows mark clone size as missing; the rest say once, few, many or name a class of expanded clone.

17 many TRBJ2-6 TRBV20-1 TRBD1 TGCAGTGCGCAAGTCCGGGACAGGGGGCTTGGGGCCAACGTCCTGACTTTC CSAQVRDRGLGANVLTF
13 many TRBJ2-7 TRBV18 - TGTGCCAGCTCACAGGAGAAGAGCTACGAGCAGTACTTC CASSQEKSYEQYF
15 many TRBJ2-3 TRBV7-8 - TGTGCCAGCAGCCCCCGGGACTCAAACACAGATACGCAGTATTTT CASSPRDSNTDTQYF
15 many TRBJ2-7 TRBV5-5 TRBD2 TGTGCCAGCAGCTTAGGACTAGCGGGACTCTACGAGCAGTACTTC CASSLGLAGLYEQYF
16 - TRBJ1-6 TRBV20-1 - TGCAGTGCTAGAGACGACACCCGGCCCTATAATTCACCCCTCCACTTT CSARDDTRPYNSPLHF
17 - TRBJ1-5 TRBV6-6 - TGTGCCAGCAGTTACTCGGGGCCTTCCAGTGACAATCAGCCCCAGCATTTT CASSYSGPSSDNQPQHF
13 few TRBJ1-5 TRBV12-3/TRBV12-4 - TGTGCCAGCAGGACCGGGAACAATCAGCCCCAGAATTTT CASRTGNNQPQNF
13 - TRBJ2-7 TRBV4-1 - TGCGCCAGCAGTGTGACCGAGACCTACGAGCAGTACTTC CASSVTETYEQYF
12 many TRBJ2-1 TRBV5-6 - TGTGCCAGCAGCTTGGGAAGGAGGACAGCCCGATTC CASSLGRRTARF
14 many TRBJ1-5 TRBV20-1 - TGCAGTGCTAGAGAGGGGAAAGTAAATCAGCCCCAGCATTTT CSAREGKVNQPQHF
13 many TRBJ2-7 TRBV7-6 - TGTGCCAGCAGCAGCCGGGGCCCCTACGAGCAGTACTTC CASSSRGPYEQYF
13 many TRBJ2-1 TRBV7-2 - TGTGCCAGCAGCCCCGGGACTCCAAATGAGCAGTTCTTC CASSPGTPNEQFF
15 many TRBJ1-5 TRBV4-1 - TGCGCCAGCAGCCAAGTCGCGGCAGCTAATCAGCCCCAGCATTTT CASSQVAAANQPQHF
15 many TRBJ2-7 TRBV7-2 - TGTGCCAGCAGCTTTACTCGGGACACCTTCTACGAGCAGTACTTC CASSFTRDTFYEQYF
11 many TRBJ1-1 TRBV29-1 - TGCAGCGTCGCAAAGGGTGGCGGAGCTTTCTTT CSVAKGGGAFF
15 many TRBJ2-7 TRBV5-1 - TGCGCCAGCAGCTTGGCTGGGGGCAGCCACTACGAGCAGTACTTC CASSLAGGSHYEQYF
15 few TRBJ2-1 TRBV28 TRBD1 TGTGCCAGCAGCTTCCCCGGGACAGGGTTCGATGAGCAGTTCTTC CASSFPGTGFDEQFF
14 many TRBJ2-7 TRBV20-1 - TGCAGTGCTCCGCGGACTAACGAGGGATACGAGCAGTACTTC CSAPRTNEGYEQYF
15 many TRBJ1-3 TRBV27 - TGTGCCAGCCGGAACAGGACGACCTCTGGAAACACCATATATTTT CASRNRTTSGNTIYF
13 many TRBJ1-6 TRBV29-1 TRBD1 TGCAGCGTTTCGGACAGGAATAATTCACCCCTCCACTTT CSVSDRNNSPLHF
15 many TRBJ2-1 TRBV5-1 - TGCGCCAGCAGCTTAGGCGGCAGCTCCTACAATGAGCAGTTCTTC CASSLGGSSYNEQFF
14 many TRBJ1-4 TRBV10-3 TRBD1 TGTGCCACAGACCCCGGGACAGGGGTTGAAAAACTGTTTTTT CATDPGTGVEKLFF
14 many TRBJ2-3 TRBV20-1 TRBD1 TGCAGTGCTAGAGGGACAGGGAAGCCAGATACGCAGTATTTT CSARGTGKPDTQYF
15 many TRBJ2-1 TRBV29-1 - TGCAGCGTTTTTAGTCTGAGGGGAACCTACAATGAGCAGTTCTTC CSVFSLRGTYNEQFF
16 many TRBJ2-3 TRBV7-9 TRBD1 TGTGCCAGCAGCCCAGAACCGGGACAGGACCAAGATACGCAGTATTTT CASSPEPGQDQDTQYF
14 many TRBJ1-6 TRBV20-1 - TGCAGTGCGACAGGCCTCTCCTATAATTCACCCCTCCACTTT CSATGLSYNSPLHF
13 many TRBJ1-5 TRBV6-1 - TGTGCCAGCAGTGAATTGGGTGCGAGGCCCCAGCATTTT CASSELGARPQHF
16 - TRBJ2-1 TRBV15 TRBD2 TGTGCCACCAGCAGGACCCTCGGGAGGCAGGACAATGAGCAGTTCTTC CATSRTLGRQDNEQFF
15 many TRBJ1-2 TRBV3-1 TRBD1 TGTGCCAGCAGCTCCCGGGACAGCAAATCTTATGGCTACACCTTC CASSSRDSKSYGYTF
14 many TRBJ2-7 TRBV28 - TGTGCCAGCAGTTTAAGCCAACCGGGCCTCGAGCAGTACTTC CASSLSQPGLEQYF
15 few TRBJ2-1 TRBV7-2 TRBD1 TGTGCCAGCAGCTTAGCCAAGGGGGCACGGAATGAGCAGTTCTTC CASSLAKGARNEQFF